The TCR beta chain under discussion was sequenced for a study of identical twins. Germline V lookup: CDR1 MNHNS, CDR2 SASEGT. CDR3 length equals 16 residues. Study-level points and caveats: Abundant cord blood beta clonotypes carried fewer insertions; memory repertoires showed none.

This clonotype was counted between two and nine times. Its antigen remains unknown. The junction shows a germline mismatch at one end, possibly a read error. Template switching supplied a universal primer site; unique molecular identifiers were carried on the cDNA. TCRdb reprocessed the 5' RACE reads via MiXCR and lists one record per CDR3 protein. The table includes roughly 280,000 distinct CDR3 sequences, less than 9.5% detected once. These same data were also listed under a study on yellow fever vaccine responses in identical twins.

Material: CD8+ T cells sorted from blood. The receptor's source is a woman aged 18-29 years in good health. V and J are TRBV6-1 and TRBJ2-5; D may be TRBD1 or TRBD2 (6 bases each). In nucleotides, the CDR3 is TGTGCCACCAGTAGGATGGGGGGTACCCCAGGGGAGGCCCAGTACTTC. It is translated as CATSRMGGTPGEAQYF.